These 27 T cell receptor beta chains were sequenced from one sample in a study of OX40 agonist ivuxolimab in advanced cancers. Only in-frame clones appear in the TCRdb table, and some are missing; sequencing was by immunoSEQ multiplex PCR. The table records roughly 120,000 clones, about nine tenths of them present only once. The source material was CD4+ or CD8+ T cells sorted from blood, sampled in a trial of the OX40 agonist ivuxolimab. These receptors were collected from an adult with an advanced solid tumor such as melanoma, head and neck, liver or kidney cancer.

This clone was picked up one time. J is TRBJ1-2 and V is TRBV25-1, with D unclear. The CDR3 is 15 residues long. The V end lost 2 bases, the J end lost 0 bases, and 10 bases lay between the germline ends. Looked up from germline, CDR1 is MGHDK and CDR2 is SYGVNS. CDR3 loop: CASSEPDGANYGYTF. CDR3 nucleotides: TGTGCCAGCAGTGAACCGGACGGAGCTAACTATGGCTACACCTTC.

J is TRBJ2-7 and V is TRBV30; a possible D gene is TRBD1 (5 bases). Germline CDR1 reads GTSNPN; CDR2 reads SVGIG (reference sequence). V was trimmed by 3 bases and J by 3 bases, leaving 15 bases between them. The CDR3 consists of 14 residues. CDR3 bases: TGTGCCTGGAGGGGGCAGGGTATAGACTACGAGCAGTACTTC. Its translation: CAWRGQGIDYEQYF.

The chain joins TRBV18 to TRBJ1-1; D is undetermined. The CDR3 is 15 amino acids. Germline V gives CDR1 KGHSH, CDR2 LQKENI. Trimming shortened V by 2 bases and J by 2 bases, and 12 bases separated the two germline ends. In DNA, the CDR3 is TGTGCCAGCTCACCAGGTTTAGCTGATAACACTGAAGCTTTCTTT. Residues: CASSPGLADNTEAFF.

The V gene is TRBV7-2, the J gene TRBJ2-5; D gene ambiguous. The CDR3 loop spans 14 amino acids. V gave up 0 bases and J gave up 2 bases, with 7 bases separating them. Germline-derived CDR1 and CDR2 are SGHTA and FQGNSA. CDR3 in DNA: TGTGCCAGCAGCTTAGCTAGCTGGCAAGAGACCCAGTACTTC. This codes for CASSLASWQETQYF.

V gene TRBV9 combines with J gene TRBJ1-5; D remains ambiguous. Between the trimmed V and J ends, which lost 0 bases and 6 bases, there was a span of 10 bases. The CDR3 contains 14 residues. Germline CDR1 SGDLS, CDR2 YYNGEE. This CDR3 reads CASSVDQNSQPQHF. CDR3 DNA: TGTGCCAGCAGCGTAGATCAAAACAGTCAGCCCCAGCATTTT.

The V call is TRBV5-1, the J call TRBJ2-1; 7 nucleotides align to TRBD1. CDR3 length equals 16 residues. V lost 4 bases, J lost 2 bases, and 9 bases stayed unmatched. CDR1 and CDR2 (germline): SGHRS, YFSETQ. The CDR3 reads CASSTESQGAYNEQFF. The CDR3 DNA sequence: TGCGCCAGCAGCACCGAATCCCAGGGGGCCTACAATGAGCAGTTCTTC.

This sequence joins TRBV4-2 and TRBJ2-1; 8 bases map to TRBD2. Germline V CDR1 and CDR2: LGHNA, YNFKEQ. This CDR3 comprises 16 residues. J gave up 5 bases and V 0 bases, and 6 bases lay outside the gene matches. The CDR3 nucleotides are TGTGCCAGCAGCCAAGATCGGGGGGGCGCCCACAATGAGCAGTTCTTC. It specifies CASSQDRGGAHNEQFF.

This clone has just one count. The chain joins TRBV28 to TRBJ1-2; 8 nucleotides match TRBD1. Trimming at V came to 5 bases and at J to 0 bases, leaving 11 bases not matched to a gene. Germline CDR1 reads MDHEN; CDR2 reads SYDVKM. The CDR3 is 17 residues long. The CDR3, as DNA: TGTGCCAGCAGTGCGACAGGGGACCAGTCTTCTAACTATGGCTACACCTTC. Translation: CASSATGDQSSNYGYTF.

The V and J genes are TRBV19 and TRBJ2-1; TRBD2 aligns across 8 bases. Trimming cost V 3 bases and J 2 bases; bases outside gene matches: 6. Germline V lookup: CDR1 LNHDA, CDR2 SQIVND (reference sequence). There are 16 residues in the CDR3. Here the CDR3 reads CASSILAGKTYNEQFF. In nucleotides, the CDR3 is TGTGCCAGTAGTATTCTAGCGGGCAAAACCTACAATGAGCAGTTCTTC.

The chain joins TRBV30 to TRBJ1-3, with 9 bases matching TRBD1. The germline V gene encodes CDR1 GTSNPN and CDR2 SVGIG (reference sequence). V lost 3 bases to trimming and J lost 7 bases; unmatched junction nucleotides: 7. The CDR3 contains 14 residues. Here the CDR3 DNA reads TGTGCCTGGAGACCGGGACAGGGAGGGAACACCATATATTTT. Translated, it gives CAWRPGQGGNTIYF. The whole variable domain, filled in from reference TRBV30 and TRBJ1-3, reads SQTIHQWPATLVQPVGSPLSLECTVEGTSNPNLYWYRQAAGRGLQLLFYSVGIGQISSEVPQNLSASRPQDRQFILSSKKLLLSDSGFYLCAWRPGQGGNTIYFGEGSWLTVV.

This rearrangement joins TRBV20-1 to TRBJ2-3; D is unclear. V was clipped by 6 bases and J by 6 bases, with 10 bases between them. This CDR3 contains 11 residues. CDR1 and CDR2 (germline): DFQATT, SNEGSKA (reference sequence). CDR3 in DNA: TGCAGTGCATGGGCCGTGGATACGCAGTATTTT. The encoded protein is CSAWAVDTQYF.

The rearrangement links TRBV30 to TRBJ1-2; 7 positions match TRBD1. V shed 5 bases and J 4 bases; nucleotides not matched to a gene: 4. CDR1 is GTSNPN, CDR2 SVGIG, per germline (reference sequence). The CDR3 is 12 residues long. CDR3: CAWGQETYGYTF. CDR3 in DNA: TGTGCCTGGGGACAGGAAACCTATGGCTACACCTTC.

The V gene is TRBV7-3, the J gene TRBJ2-1, with 9 bases identical to TRBD2. The CDR3 runs to 15 residues. The germline CDR1 and CDR2 sequences are SGHTA and FQGTGA. V lost 4 bases to trimming and J lost 9 bases; unmatched junction nucleotides: 10. The CDR3 loop reads CASSSIAGDSAEQFF. The CDR3 nucleotides read TGTGCCAGCAGCTCCATAGCGGGAGACTCCGCTGAGCAGTTCTTC.

The chain employs TRBV29-1 and TRBJ1-1; D remains unclear. CDR3 length equals 14 residues. Germline V gene data show CDR1 as SQVTM and CDR2 as ANQGSEA. Trimming pared 0 bases from V and 11 bases from J, leaving 19 bases between. Here the CDR3 DNA reads TGCAGCGTTGAAGACCTTGGACGGCCGGTGATTGCTTTCTTT. Protein: CSVEDLGRPVIAFF.

The chain employs TRBV28 and TRBJ2-5; D is perhaps TRBD1 (6 bases). Trimming took 6 bases from V and 2 from J, leaving 19 bases between them. This CDR3 is 16 amino acids long. Germline CDR1 reads MDHEN; CDR2 reads SYDVKM. The CDR3 is CASSSGSGTGQETQYF. The CDR3 nucleotides are TGTGCCAGCAGCTCGGGGTCGGGTACAGGGCAAGAGACCCAGTACTTC.

This clone showed up just once. V gene TRBV7-2 combines with J gene TRBJ2-7; TRBD1 matches at 7 bases. Germline V CDR1 and CDR2: SGHTA, FQGNSA. The J segment lost 5 bases and the V segment lost 4 bases, leaving 5 bases of the junction unmatched. The CDR3 is made up of 13 amino acids. CDR3 residues: CASSSIDRDEQYF. CDR3 DNA sequence: TGTGCCAGCAGCTCAATTGACAGGGACGAGCAGTACTTC.

The chain has TRBV5-6 and TRBJ2-3, with a tentative D call TRBD2 (5 bases). Between the trimmed V and J ends, which lost 2 bases and 5 bases, there was a span of 15 bases. This CDR3 spans 15 amino acids. In germline, CDR1 is SGHDT, CDR2 YYEEEE. The CDR3 DNA follows: TGTGCCAGCAGCTTTAATTTTCCCAGCGGAGATACGCAGTATTTT. Protein: CASSFNFPSGDTQYF.

This clone occurred a few times. The chain links TRBV28 to TRBJ2-3; TRBD2 aligns across 13 bases. The J segment lost 5 bases and the V segment lost 4 bases, leaving 9 bases of the junction unmatched. CDR1 is MDHEN and CDR2 is SYDVKM in the germline V gene. The CDR3 consists of 17 residues. The CDR3 DNA follows: TGTGCCAGCAGTTCACCGGGACTAGCGGGATTAAGAGATACGCAGTATTTT. It codes for CASSSPGLAGLRDTQYF.

The chain combines TRBV6-5 with TRBJ2-7, with TRBD1 matching 11 bases. Germline trimming cut 5 bases from V and 6 bases from J; bases unmatched to any gene: 6. The length of the CDR3 is 14 residues. Germline CDR1 MNHEY, CDR2 SVGAGI. The CDR3 sequence is CASSPGQGALEQYF. The DNA for the CDR3 is TGTGCCAGCAGTCCCGGACAGGGGGCGCTCGAGCAGTACTTC.

The chain combines TRBV5-5 with TRBJ2-6; D ambiguous. This CDR3 comprises 15 residues. Germline lookup yields CDR1 SGHKS and CDR2 YYEKEE (reference sequence). Trimming took 1 base from V and 2 from J, leaving 7 bases between them. The CDR3 DNA reads as TGTGCCAGCAGCTTGTTAGGGACTGGGGCCAACGTCCTGACTTTC. This encodes CASSLLGTGANVLTF.

This chain uses TRBV12-5 with TRBJ2-3; 7 nucleotides align to TRBD1. CDR1 LGHNT and CDR2 FRNRAP come from the germline V gene. This CDR3 comprises 15 residues. V was pared by 5 bases and J by 4 bases, with 9 bases of the junction left unmatched. As DNA, the CDR3 is TGTGCTAGTGGTCCTTCCTTAGGGGGCTCAGATACGCAGTATTTT. Protein product: CASGPSLGGSDTQYF.

In the case of this clone: The sample carries other DNA sequences with the same CDR3. The J gene is TRBJ2-3, the V gene TRBV7-2; D not certain. The V end lost 5 bases, the J end lost 3 bases, and 6 bases lay between the germline ends. The CDR3 is made up of 12 amino acids. Per germline, CDR1 SGHTA and CDR2 FQGNSA. CDR3 amino acids: CASSPSTDTQYF. CDR3 nucleotides: TGTGCCAGCAGCCCGTCGACAGATACGCAGTATTTT.

V gene TRBV2 combines with J gene TRBJ2-1, with TRBD2 identical over 8 bases. This CDR3 has 13 amino acids. Germline CDR1 reads SNHLY; CDR2 reads FYNNEI. The CDR3 DNA reads TGTGCTTTAGGACTAGCCTCCTACAATGAGCAGTTCTTC. Translation: CALGLASYNEQFF.

This chain connects TRBV28 to TRBJ1-6; 8 positions agree with TRBD1. Per germline, CDR1 MDHEN and CDR2 SYDVKM. The CDR3 is made up of 17 amino acids. V shed 3 bases and J 9 bases; nucleotides not matched to a gene: 13. The CDR3 protein is CASSFRTGTGRGSPLHF. In nucleotides, the CDR3 is TGTGCCAGCAGTTTCAGGACAGGGACAGGTCGGGGTTCACCCCTCCACTTT.

The V gene is TRBV18, the J gene TRBJ2-5; the match to TRBD2 covers 7 bases. Germline-derived CDR1 and CDR2 are KGHSH and LQKENI. The length of the CDR3 is 15 residues. V was pared by 2 bases and J by 4 bases, with 7 bases of the junction left unmatched. The CDR3 loop reads CASSPRDGGTETQYF. As DNA, the CDR3 is TGTGCCAGCTCACCAAGGGACGGGGGGACAGAGACCCAGTACTTC.

This clone was observed a handful of times. V usage is TRBV7-9 and J usage is TRBJ1-1; no clear D. Germline values: CDR1 SEHNR, CDR2 FQNEAQ (reference sequence). The CDR3 contains 17 residues. The V gene lost 2 bases and the J gene lost 0 bases, with 16 bases spanning the gap. CDR3 region: CASSLKSADKMNTEAFF. DNA for the CDR3: TGTGCCAGCAGCTTAAAATCCGCCGATAAAATGAACACTGAAGCTTTCTTT. Full variable domain (rest looked up from reference TRBV7-9 and TRBJ1-1): DTGVSQNPRHKITKRGQNVTFRCDPISEHNRLYWYRQTLGQGPEFLTYFQNEAQLEKSRLLSDRFSAERPKGSFSTLEIQRTEQGDSAMYLCASSLKSADKMNTEAFFGQGTRLTVV.

The chain links TRBV4-3 to TRBJ1-1, with D possibly TRBD1 on 6 matching bases. Germline V gene data show CDR1 as LGHNA and CDR2 as YSLEER. The length of the CDR3 is 15 residues. V was shortened by 0 bases and J by 5 bases, with 13 bases between the two germline ends. The CDR3 spells CASSQDTRGGTEAFF. CDR3 in DNA: TGCGCCAGCAGCCAAGACACCAGGGGAGGGACTGAAGCTTTCTTT.